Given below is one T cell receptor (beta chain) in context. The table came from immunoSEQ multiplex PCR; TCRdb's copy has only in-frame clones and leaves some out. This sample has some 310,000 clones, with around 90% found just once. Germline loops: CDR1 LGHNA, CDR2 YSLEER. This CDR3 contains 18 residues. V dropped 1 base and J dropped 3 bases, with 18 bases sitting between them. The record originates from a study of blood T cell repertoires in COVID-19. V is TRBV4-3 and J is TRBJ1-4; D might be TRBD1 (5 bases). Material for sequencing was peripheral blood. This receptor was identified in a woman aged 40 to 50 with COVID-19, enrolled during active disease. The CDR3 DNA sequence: TGCGCCAGCAGCCAAGCGGGGGGGACGGGTTATTCTAATGAAAAACTGTTTTTT. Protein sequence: CASSQAGGTGYSNEKLFF.